What follows is one TCR beta chain and its context. The antigen remains undetermined. The data stem from a study of CD8 T cells in ankylosing spondylitis. Overall study results and limits: Earlier authors reported some of these motif variants in reactive arthritis synovial fluid and blood.

TCRdb called the 5' RACE reads again in MiXCR, with one record for every CDR3 protein. This table holds some 220,000 distinct CDR3 sequences, less than 9.5% found once. Sequencing used blood, either unsorted or a sorted T cell fraction (not recorded which). The receptor was derived from a female donor with ankylosing spondylitis or in good health (not recorded which).

CDR3: CASSLEAGDYNEQFF. The CDR3, as DNA: TGTGCCAGCAGCTTAGAGGCGGGAGACTACAATGAGCAGTTCTTC. The chain carries TRBV11-2 and TRBJ2-1, with 7 bases lining up with TRBD2. This CDR3 spans 15 amino acids. The trim removed 0 bases at V and 3 bases at J, leaving 2 bases unmatched. Germline V gene sequence: CDR1 SGHAT, CDR2 FQNNGV.